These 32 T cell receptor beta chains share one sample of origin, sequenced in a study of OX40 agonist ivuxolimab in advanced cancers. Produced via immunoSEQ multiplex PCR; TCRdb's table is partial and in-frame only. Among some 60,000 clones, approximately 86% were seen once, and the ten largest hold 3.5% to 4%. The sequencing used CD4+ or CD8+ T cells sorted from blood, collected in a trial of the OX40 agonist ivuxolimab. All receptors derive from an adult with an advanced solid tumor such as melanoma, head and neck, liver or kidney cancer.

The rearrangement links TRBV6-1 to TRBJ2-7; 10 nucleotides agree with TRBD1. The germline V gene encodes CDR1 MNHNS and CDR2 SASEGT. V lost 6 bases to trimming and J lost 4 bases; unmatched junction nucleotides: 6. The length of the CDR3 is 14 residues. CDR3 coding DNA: TGTGCCAGCAGGCCGGGACAGGGGATATACGAGCAGTACTTC. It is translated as CASRPGQGIYEQYF.

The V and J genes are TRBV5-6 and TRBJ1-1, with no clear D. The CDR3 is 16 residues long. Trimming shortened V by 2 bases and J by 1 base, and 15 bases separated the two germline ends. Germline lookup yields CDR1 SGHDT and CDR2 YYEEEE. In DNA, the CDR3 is TGTGCCAGCAGCTTTTCTTACAGAAAACCGAACACTGAAGCTTTCTTT. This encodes CASSFSYRKPNTEAFF.

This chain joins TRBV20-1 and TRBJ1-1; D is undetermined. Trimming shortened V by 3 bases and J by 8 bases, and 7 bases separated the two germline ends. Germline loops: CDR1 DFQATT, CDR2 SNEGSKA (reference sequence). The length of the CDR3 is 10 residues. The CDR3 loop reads CSASWSEAFF. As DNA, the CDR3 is TGCAGTGCTAGCTGGAGCGAAGCTTTCTTT.

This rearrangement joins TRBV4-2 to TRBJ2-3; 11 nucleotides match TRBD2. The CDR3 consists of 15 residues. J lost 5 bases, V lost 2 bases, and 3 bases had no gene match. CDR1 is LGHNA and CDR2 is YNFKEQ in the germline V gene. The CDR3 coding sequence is TGTGCCAGCAGCCAATTAGCGGGGGGGGTAGATACGCAGTATTTT. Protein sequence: CASSQLAGGVDTQYF.

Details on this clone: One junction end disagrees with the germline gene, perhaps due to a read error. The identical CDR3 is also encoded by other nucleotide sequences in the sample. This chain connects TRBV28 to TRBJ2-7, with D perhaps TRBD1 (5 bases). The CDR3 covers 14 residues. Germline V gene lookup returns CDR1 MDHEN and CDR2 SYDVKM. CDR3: CASSSQGFSYEQYF. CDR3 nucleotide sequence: TGTGCTAGCAGTTCCCAGGGATTCTCCTACGAGCAGTACTTC.

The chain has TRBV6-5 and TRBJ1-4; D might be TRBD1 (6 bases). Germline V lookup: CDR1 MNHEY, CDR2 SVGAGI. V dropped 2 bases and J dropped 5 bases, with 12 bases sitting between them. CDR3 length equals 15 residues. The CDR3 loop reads CASSYQRTVNEKLFF. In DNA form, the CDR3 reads TGTGCCAGCAGTTACCAGAGGACAGTGAATGAAAAACTGTTTTTT.

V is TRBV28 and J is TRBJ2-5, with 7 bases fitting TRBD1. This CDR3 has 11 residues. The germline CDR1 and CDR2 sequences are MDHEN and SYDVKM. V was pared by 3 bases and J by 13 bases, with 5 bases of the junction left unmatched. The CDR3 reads CASSFRGQPYF. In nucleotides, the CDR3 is TGTGCCAGCAGTTTTAGGGGACAGCCGTACTTC.

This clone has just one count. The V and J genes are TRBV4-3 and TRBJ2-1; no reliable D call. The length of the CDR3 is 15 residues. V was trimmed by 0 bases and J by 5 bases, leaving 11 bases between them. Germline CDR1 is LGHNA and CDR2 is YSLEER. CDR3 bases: TGCGCCAGCAGCCAAGATAATCTAAGCCACAATGAGCAGTTCTTC. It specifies CASSQDNLSHNEQFF.

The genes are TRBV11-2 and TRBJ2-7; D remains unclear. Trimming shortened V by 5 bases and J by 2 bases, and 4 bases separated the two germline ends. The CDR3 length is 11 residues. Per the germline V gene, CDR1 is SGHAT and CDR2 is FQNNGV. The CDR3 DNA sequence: TGTGCCAGCAGCGCCGCCTACGAGCAGTACTTC. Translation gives CASSAAYEQYF.

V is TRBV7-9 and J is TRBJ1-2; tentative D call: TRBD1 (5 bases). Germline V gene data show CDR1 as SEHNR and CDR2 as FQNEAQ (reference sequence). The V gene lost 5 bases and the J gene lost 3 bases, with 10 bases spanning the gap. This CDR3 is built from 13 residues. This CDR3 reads CASSPEGHYGYTF. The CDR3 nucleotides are TGTGCCAGCAGCCCTGAGGGACACTATGGCTACACCTTC. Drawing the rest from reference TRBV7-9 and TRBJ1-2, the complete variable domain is DTGVSQNPRHKITKRGQNVTFRCDPISEHNRLYWYRQTLGQGPEFLTYFQNEAQLEKSRLLSDRFSAERPKGSFSTLEIQRTEQGDSAMYLCASSPEGHYGYTFGSGTRLTVV.

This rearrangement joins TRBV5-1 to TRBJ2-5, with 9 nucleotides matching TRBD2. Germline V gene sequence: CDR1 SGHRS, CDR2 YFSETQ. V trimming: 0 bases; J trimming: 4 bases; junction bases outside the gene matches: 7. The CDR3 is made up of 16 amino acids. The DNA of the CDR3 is TGCGCCAGCAGCTTGGTGAGAAGCGGGGGGACAGAGACCCAGTACTTC. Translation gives CASSLVRSGGTETQYF.

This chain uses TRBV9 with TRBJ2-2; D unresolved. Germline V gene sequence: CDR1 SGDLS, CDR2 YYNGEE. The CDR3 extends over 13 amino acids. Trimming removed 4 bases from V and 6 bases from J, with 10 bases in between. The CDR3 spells CASSPQIAGELFF. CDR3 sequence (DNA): TGTGCCAGCAGCCCCCAGATCGCCGGGGAGCTGTTTTTT.

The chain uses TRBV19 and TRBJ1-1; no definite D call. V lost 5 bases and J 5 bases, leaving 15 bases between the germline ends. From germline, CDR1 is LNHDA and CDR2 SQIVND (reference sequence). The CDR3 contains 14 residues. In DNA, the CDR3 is TGTGCCAGTAGTTCACCCTCCGGGGAGACTGAAGCTTTCTTT. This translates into CASSSPSGETEAFF.

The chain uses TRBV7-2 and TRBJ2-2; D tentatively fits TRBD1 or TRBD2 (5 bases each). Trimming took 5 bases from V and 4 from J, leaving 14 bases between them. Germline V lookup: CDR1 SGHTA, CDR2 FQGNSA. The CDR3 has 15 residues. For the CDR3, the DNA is TGTGCCAGCAGCCCTCGCCCGGGGCCCACCGGGGAGCTGTTTTTT. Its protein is CASSPRPGPTGELFF.

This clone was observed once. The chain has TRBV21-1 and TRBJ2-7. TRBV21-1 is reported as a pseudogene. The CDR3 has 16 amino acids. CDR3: CASSKLPGDPRTEQYF. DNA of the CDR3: TGTGCCAGCAGCAAACTCCCCGGGGACCCAAGGACCGAGCAGTACTTC.

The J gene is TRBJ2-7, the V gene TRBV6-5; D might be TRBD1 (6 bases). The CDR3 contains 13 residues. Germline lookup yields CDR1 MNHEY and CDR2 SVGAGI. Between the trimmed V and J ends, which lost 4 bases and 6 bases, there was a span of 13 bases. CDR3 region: CASSSINRAEQYF. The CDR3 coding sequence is TGTGCCAGCAGTTCCATAAACAGGGCCGAGCAGTACTTC.

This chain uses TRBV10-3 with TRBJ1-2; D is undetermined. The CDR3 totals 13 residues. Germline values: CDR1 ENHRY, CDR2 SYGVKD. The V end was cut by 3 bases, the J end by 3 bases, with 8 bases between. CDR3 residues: CAISEGQDYGYTF. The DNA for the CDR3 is TGTGCCATCAGTGAAGGGCAGGACTATGGCTACACCTTC.

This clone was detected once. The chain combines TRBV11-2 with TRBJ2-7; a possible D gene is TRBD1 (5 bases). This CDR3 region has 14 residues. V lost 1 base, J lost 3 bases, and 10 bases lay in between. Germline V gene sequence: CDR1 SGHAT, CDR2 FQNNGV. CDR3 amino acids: CASSLVQGNYEQYF. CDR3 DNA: TGTGCCAGCAGCTTAGTTCAGGGTAACTACGAGCAGTACTTC.

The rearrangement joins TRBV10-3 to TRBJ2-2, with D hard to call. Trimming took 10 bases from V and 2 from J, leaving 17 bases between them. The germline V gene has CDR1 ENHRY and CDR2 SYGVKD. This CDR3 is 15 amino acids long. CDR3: CATSSGIRNTGELFF. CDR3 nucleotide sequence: TGTGCCACCTCGAGTGGCATTCGAAACACCGGGGAGCTGTTTTTT.

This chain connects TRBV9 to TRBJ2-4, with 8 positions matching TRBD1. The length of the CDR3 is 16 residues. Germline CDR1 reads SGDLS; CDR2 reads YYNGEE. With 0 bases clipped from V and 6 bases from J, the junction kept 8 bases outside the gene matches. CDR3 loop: CASSVGVGTGLNIQYF. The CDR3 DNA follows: TGTGCCAGCAGCGTAGGGGTAGGGACAGGACTAAACATTCAGTACTTC.

The CDR3 DNA reads TGTGCCAGCAGCTTAGTTGTGGGGAACACTGAAGCTTTCTTT. Translating it yields CASSLVVGNTEAFF. The chain couples TRBV7-2 to TRBJ1-1; D gene unclear. This CDR3 comprises 14 residues. Deletions cut 1 base from V and 1 base from J, with 7 bases between. Germline V lookup: CDR1 SGHTA, CDR2 FQGNSA.

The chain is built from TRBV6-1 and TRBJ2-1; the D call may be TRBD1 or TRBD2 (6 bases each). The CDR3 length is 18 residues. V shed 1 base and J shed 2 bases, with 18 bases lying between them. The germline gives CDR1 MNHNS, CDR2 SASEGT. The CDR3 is CASSEVFGTGGAYNEQFF. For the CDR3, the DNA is TGTGCCAGCAGTGAAGTATTTGGGACTGGGGGCGCCTACAATGAGCAGTTCTTC.

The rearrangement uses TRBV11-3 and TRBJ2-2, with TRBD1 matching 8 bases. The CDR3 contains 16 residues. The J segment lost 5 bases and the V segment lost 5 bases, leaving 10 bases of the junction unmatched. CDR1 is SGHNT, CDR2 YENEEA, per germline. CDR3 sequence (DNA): TGTGCCAGCAGCCCTACTCCGGACAGGGCGACCGGGGAGCTGTTTTTT. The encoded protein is CASSPTPDRATGELFF.

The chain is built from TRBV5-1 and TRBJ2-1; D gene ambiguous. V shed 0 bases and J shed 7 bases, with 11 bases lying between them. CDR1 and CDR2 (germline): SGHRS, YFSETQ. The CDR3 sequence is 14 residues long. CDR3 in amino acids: CASSLALDSNEQFF. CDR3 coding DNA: TGCGCCAGCAGCTTGGCCCTAGATTCGAATGAGCAGTTCTTC. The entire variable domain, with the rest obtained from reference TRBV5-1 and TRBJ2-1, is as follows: KAGVTQTPRYLIKTRGQQVTLSCSPISGHRSVSWYQQTPGQGLQFLFEYFSETQRNKGNFPGRFSGRQFSNSRSEMNVSTLELGDSALYLCASSLALDSNEQFFGPGTRLTVL.

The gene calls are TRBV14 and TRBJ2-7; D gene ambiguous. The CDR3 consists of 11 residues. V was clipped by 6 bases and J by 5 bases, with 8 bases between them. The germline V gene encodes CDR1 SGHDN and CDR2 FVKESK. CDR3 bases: TGTGCCAGCAGTGCCCGGGACGAGCAGTACTTC. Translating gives CASSARDEQYF.

The CDR3 nucleotides read TGCGCCAGCAGCAGGACAGGGAGGGCGGGCACAGATACGCAGTATTTT. It specifies CASSRTGRAGTDTQYF. The rearrangement joins TRBV5-1 to TRBJ2-3; TRBD1 is a possible D gene (8 bases). V was pared by 4 bases and J by 1 base, with 16 bases between. Germline lookup yields CDR1 SGHRS and CDR2 YFSETQ. This CDR3 is built from 16 residues.

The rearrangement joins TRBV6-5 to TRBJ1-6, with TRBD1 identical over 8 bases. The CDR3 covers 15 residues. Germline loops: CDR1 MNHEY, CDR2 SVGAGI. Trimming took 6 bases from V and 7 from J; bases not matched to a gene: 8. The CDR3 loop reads CASRDRERKNSPLHF. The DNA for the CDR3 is TGTGCCAGCAGGGACAGGGAACGGAAAAATTCACCCCTCCACTTT.

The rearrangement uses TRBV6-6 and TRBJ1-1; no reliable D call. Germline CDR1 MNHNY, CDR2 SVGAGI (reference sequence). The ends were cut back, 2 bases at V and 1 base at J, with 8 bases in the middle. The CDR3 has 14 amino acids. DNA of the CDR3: TGTGCCAGCAGTTACACGCGGCGGAACACTGAAGCTTTCTTT. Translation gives CASSYTRRNTEAFF.

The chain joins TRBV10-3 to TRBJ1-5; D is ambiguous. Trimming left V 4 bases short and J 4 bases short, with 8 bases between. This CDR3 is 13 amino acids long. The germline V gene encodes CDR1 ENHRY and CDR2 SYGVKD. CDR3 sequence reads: CAISGAANQPQHF. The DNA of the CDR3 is TGTGCCATCAGTGGGGCAGCTAATCAGCCCCAGCATTTT.

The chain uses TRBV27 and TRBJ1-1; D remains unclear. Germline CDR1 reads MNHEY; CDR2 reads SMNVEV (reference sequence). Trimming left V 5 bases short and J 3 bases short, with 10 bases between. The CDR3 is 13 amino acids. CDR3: CASSREGDTEAFF. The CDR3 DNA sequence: TGTGCCAGCAGTCGAGAGGGTGACACTGAAGCTTTCTTT.

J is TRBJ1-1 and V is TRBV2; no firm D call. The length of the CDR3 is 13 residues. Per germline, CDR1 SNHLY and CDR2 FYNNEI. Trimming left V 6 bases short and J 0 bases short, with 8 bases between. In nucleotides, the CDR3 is TGTGCCAGCAGCCTCCAGCTGAACACTGAAGCTTTCTTT. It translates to CASSLQLNTEAFF.

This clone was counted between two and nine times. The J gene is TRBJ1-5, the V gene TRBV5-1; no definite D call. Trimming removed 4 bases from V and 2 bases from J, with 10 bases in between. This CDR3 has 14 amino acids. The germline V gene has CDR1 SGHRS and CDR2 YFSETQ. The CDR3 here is CASSPKGGNQPQHF. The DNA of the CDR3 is TGCGCCAGCAGCCCAAAGGGTGGCAATCAGCCCCAGCATTTT.